These T cell receptor beta chains were read from a single sample in a study of blood T cell repertoires in COVID-19. TCRdb's table, derived via immunoSEQ multiplex PCR, lists solely in-frame clones and lacks some. The sample lists 65,000 to 90,000 clones; 70% to 90% were seen once. Sequencing was done on a sample of peripheral blood. Every receptor here comes from a woman aged 80 or over in a cohort sampled during active or convalescent COVID-19. CDR3s include the opening cysteine and the closing phenylalanine or tryptophan. The order of the fields is J gene, V gene, clone size, D gene, CDR3 length, CDR3 protein, CDR3 DNA. A D gene is named only where the DNA matches it firmly. A row's size may be missing; if present it is once, few, many or a size class.

J gene: TRBJ2-5; V gene: TRBV5-5; clone size: -; D gene: TRBD2; CDR3 length: 17; CDR3 protein: CASRFGTSGVPQETQYF; CDR3 DNA: TGTGCCAGCAGATTCGGGACTAGCGGGGTACCCCAAGAGACCCAGTACTTC
J gene: TRBJ1-6; V gene: TRBV5-6; clone size: -; D gene: -; CDR3 length: 13; CDR3 protein: CASSFDSNSPLHF; CDR3 DNA: TGTGCCAGCAGCTTCGACAGTAATTCACCCCTCCACTTT
J gene: TRBJ2-7; V gene: TRBV24-1; clone size: -; D gene: -; CDR3 length: 13; CDR3 protein: CATSHRDLYEQYF; CDR3 DNA: TGTGCCACCAGCCACAGGGACCTCTACGAGCAGTACTTC
J gene: TRBJ1-5; V gene: TRBV19; clone size: -; D gene: TRBD1; CDR3 length: 19; CDR3 protein: CASSIMRTGIGDSNQPQHF; CDR3 DNA: TGTGCCAGTAGTATCATGAGGACAGGGATTGGGGATAGCAATCAGCCCCAGCATTTT
J gene: TRBJ2-5; V gene: TRBV6-5; clone size: once; D gene: -; CDR3 length: 14; CDR3 protein: CASSPRGAKETQYF; CDR3 DNA: TGTGCCAGCAGTCCCCGGGGGGCGAAGGAGACCCAGTACTTC
J gene: TRBJ1-3; V gene: TRBV5-1; clone size: -; D gene: -; CDR3 length: 16; CDR3 protein: CASSFGSSQGGNTIYF; CDR3 DNA: TGCGCCAGCAGCTTCGGGTCCTCCCAGGGTGGAAACACCATATATTTT
J gene: TRBJ1-1; V gene: TRBV5-1; clone size: -; D gene: -; CDR3 length: 15; CDR3 protein: CASNLGRGLNTEAFF; CDR3 DNA: TGCGCCAGCAACCTTGGGAGGGGCTTGAACACTGAAGCTTTCTTT
J gene: TRBJ1-6; V gene: TRBV6-5; clone size: -; D gene: -; CDR3 length: 15; CDR3 protein: CASSQDFRYNSPLHF; CDR3 DNA: TGTGCCAGCAGTCAGGACTTTCGGTATAATTCACCCCTCCACTTT
J gene: TRBJ2-3; V gene: TRBV7-9; clone size: -; D gene: -; CDR3 length: 15; CDR3 protein: CASSFWTASTDTQYF; CDR3 DNA: TGTGCCAGCAGCTTCTGGACAGCTAGCACAGATACGCAGTATTTT
J gene: TRBJ1-2; V gene: TRBV3-1/TRBV3-2; clone size: once; D gene: -; CDR3 length: 13; CDR3 protein: CASSHEQGYGYTF; CDR3 DNA: TGTGCCAGCAGCCACGAACAGGGTTATGGCTACACCTTC
J gene: TRBJ1-2; V gene: TRBV24-1; clone size: few; D gene: -; CDR3 length: 13; CDR3 protein: CATSEDSRYGYTF; CDR3 DNA: TGTGCCACCAGTGAGGACAGCCGCTATGGCTACACCTTC
J gene: TRBJ1-2; V gene: TRBV11-3; clone size: -; D gene: -; CDR3 length: 15; CDR3 protein: CASSLRDIANYGYTF; CDR3 DNA: TGTGCCAGCAGCCTCCGGGACATAGCTAACTATGGCTACACCTTC
J gene: TRBJ2-2; V gene: TRBV7-2; clone size: -; D gene: -; CDR3 length: 14; CDR3 protein: CASSLGGLAGELFF; CDR3 DNA: TGTGCCAGCAGCTTAGGAGGGCTGGCCGGGGAGCTGTTTTTT
J gene: TRBJ2-3; V gene: TRBV2; clone size: -; D gene: -; CDR3 length: 12; CDR3 protein: CASSEISATQYF; CDR3 DNA: TGTGCCAGCAGTGAGATCAGTGCTACGCAGTATTTT
J gene: TRBJ1-3; V gene: TRBV27; clone size: -; D gene: TRBD1; CDR3 length: 17; CDR3 protein: CASREWDRVISGNTIYF; CDR3 DNA: TGTGCCAGCAGAGAGTGGGACAGGGTCATCTCTGGAAACACCATATATTTT
J gene: TRBJ1-4; V gene: TRBV10-3; clone size: -; D gene: -; CDR3 length: 13; CDR3 protein: CAIRPTGNEKLFF; CDR3 DNA: TGTGCCATCAGACCGACGGGAAATGAAAAACTGTTTTTT
J gene: TRBJ2-7; V gene: TRBV6-5; clone size: -; D gene: TRBD2; CDR3 length: 14; CDR3 protein: CASSLAGNSYEQYF; CDR3 DNA: TGTGCCAGCAGTCTAGCGGGAAACTCCTACGAGCAGTACTTC
J gene: TRBJ2-1; V gene: TRBV24-1; clone size: -; D gene: -; CDR3 length: 12; CDR3 protein: CATSRAYNEQFF; CDR3 DNA: TGTGCCACCTCCCGCGCATACAATGAGCAGTTCTTC
J gene: TRBJ2-5; V gene: TRBV5-4; clone size: -; D gene: -; CDR3 length: 16; CDR3 protein: CASSGGLQGTQETQYF; CDR3 DNA: TGTGCCAGCAGCGGGGGGTTACAGGGGACTCAAGAGACCCAGTACTTC
J gene: TRBJ2-3; V gene: TRBV2; clone size: -; D gene: -; CDR3 length: 14; CDR3 protein: CASSVRDRTDTQYF; CDR3 DNA: TGTGCCAGCAGTGTCCGGGATAGGACAGATACGCAGTATTTT
J gene: TRBJ2-7; V gene: TRBV6-5; clone size: -; D gene: TRBD2; CDR3 length: 12; CDR3 protein: CASRASGREQYF; CDR3 DNA: TGTGCCAGCAGAGCTAGCGGGAGGGAGCAGTACTTC
J gene: TRBJ2-2; V gene: TRBV24-1; clone size: -; D gene: TRBD2; CDR3 length: 14; CDR3 protein: CATSVPGGAGELFF; CDR3 DNA: TGTGCCACCAGTGTACCCGGGGGGGCCGGGGAGCTGTTTTTT
J gene: TRBJ1-1; V gene: TRBV6-2/TRBV6-3; clone size: -; D gene: TRBD1; CDR3 length: 15; CDR3 protein: CASSYQDRVWTEAFF; CDR3 DNA: TGTGCCAGCAGTTACCAAGACAGGGTTTGGACTGAAGCTTTCTTT
J gene: TRBJ1-1; V gene: TRBV25-1; clone size: -; D gene: TRBD1; CDR3 length: 15; CDR3 protein: CASSKTDRVGTEAFF; CDR3 DNA: TGTGCCAGCAGTAAAACGGACAGGGTGGGAACTGAAGCTTTCTTT
J gene: TRBJ2-1; V gene: TRBV5-1; clone size: once; D gene: TRBD2; CDR3 length: 15; CDR3 protein: CASSSVTSGNNEQFF; CDR3 DNA: TGCGCCAGCAGCTCAGTTACTAGCGGGAATAATGAGCAGTTCTTC
J gene: TRBJ2-3; V gene: TRBV24-1; clone size: -; D gene: -; CDR3 length: 13; CDR3 protein: CATSIGVGDTQYF; CDR3 DNA: TGTGCCACCAGTATAGGGGTAGGTGATACGCAGTATTTT
J gene: TRBJ2-2; V gene: TRBV9; clone size: few; D gene: -; CDR3 length: 14; CDR3 protein: CASSDGSTAGELFF; CDR3 DNA: TGTGCCAGCAGCGACGGGAGTACGGCCGGGGAGCTGTTTTTT
J gene: TRBJ1-5; V gene: TRBV19; clone size: -; D gene: TRBD1; CDR3 length: 15; CDR3 protein: CASSMGTGLGQPQHF; CDR3 DNA: TGTGCCAGTAGTATGGGGACAGGGCTCGGTCAGCCCCAGCATTTT
J gene: TRBJ2-2; V gene: TRBV27; clone size: -; D gene: TRBD2; CDR3 length: 14; CDR3 protein: CASSLGRAHGELFF; CDR3 DNA: TGTGCCAGCAGTTTGGGGAGGGCCCACGGGGAGCTGTTTTTT
J gene: TRBJ1-1; V gene: TRBV24-1; clone size: few; D gene: TRBD1; CDR3 length: 13; CDR3 protein: CAARPKDRDEAFF; CDR3 DNA: TGTGCCGCCAGGCCCAAGGACAGGGATGAAGCTTTCTTT
J gene: TRBJ2-3; V gene: TRBV3-1/TRBV3-2; clone size: few; D gene: TRBD1; CDR3 length: 18; CDR3 protein: CASSQTPRGGWGTDTQYF; CDR3 DNA: TGTGCCAGCAGCCAAACACCCCGAGGGGGCTGGGGCACAGATACGCAGTATTTT
J gene: TRBJ1-2; V gene: TRBV30; clone size: -; D gene: TRBD1; CDR3 length: 13; CDR3 protein: CAWSRQGIEDYTF; CDR3 DNA: TGTGCCTGGAGCCGACAGGGGATCGAAGACTACACCTTC
J gene: TRBJ2-6; V gene: TRBV5-1; clone size: once; D gene: TRBD1; CDR3 length: 19; CDR3 protein: CASRTYGTGGNSGANVLTF; CDR3 DNA: TGCGCCAGCAGAACCTATGGGACAGGGGGGAACTCTGGGGCCAACGTCCTGACTTTC
J gene: TRBJ1-1; V gene: TRBV4-1; clone size: -; D gene: -; CDR3 length: 15; CDR3 protein: CASSHPGSKNTEAFF; CDR3 DNA: TGCGCCAGCAGCCACCCGGGGAGTAAGAACACTGAAGCTTTCTTT
J gene: TRBJ1-2; V gene: TRBV19; clone size: -; D gene: -; CDR3 length: 14; CDR3 protein: CASNPTTGTYGYTF; CDR3 DNA: TGTGCCAGTAATCCTACAACGGGAACCTATGGCTACACCTTC
J gene: TRBJ2-3; V gene: TRBV7-3; clone size: -; D gene: -; CDR3 length: 13; CDR3 protein: CASSRDIFNTQYF; CDR3 DNA: TGTGCCAGCAGTCGGGACATTTTTAATACGCAGTATTTT
J gene: TRBJ1-4; V gene: TRBV2; clone size: once; D gene: -; CDR3 length: 13; CDR3 protein: CASSDLLREKLFF; CDR3 DNA: TGTGCCAGCAGTGACTTACTCCGGGAAAAACTGTTTTTT
J gene: TRBJ1-2; V gene: TRBV5-6; clone size: -; D gene: TRBD1; CDR3 length: 16; CDR3 protein: CASSLAGGQSYYGYTF; CDR3 DNA: TGTGCCAGCAGCTTGGCCGGGGGACAGAGTTACTATGGCTACACCTTC
J gene: TRBJ2-5; V gene: TRBV6-6; clone size: -; D gene: TRBD1; CDR3 length: 13; CDR3 protein: CASTKDRKETQYF; CDR3 DNA: TGTGCCAGCACCAAGGACAGGAAAGAGACCCAGTACTTC
J gene: TRBJ2-1; V gene: TRBV7-9; clone size: -; D gene: TRBD1; CDR3 length: 15; CDR3 protein: CASRGRDRVSNEQFF; CDR3 DNA: TGTGCCAGCCGAGGCCGGGACAGGGTATCCAATGAGCAGTTCTTC
J gene: TRBJ1-1; V gene: TRBV28; clone size: -; D gene: -; CDR3 length: 14; CDR3 protein: CASSRDNRGTEAFF; CDR3 DNA: TGTGCCAGCAGTAGGGACAACCGTGGGACTGAAGCTTTCTTT
J gene: TRBJ2-1; V gene: TRBV7-2; clone size: -; D gene: -; CDR3 length: 15; CDR3 protein: CASRAGLQTYNEQFF; CDR3 DNA: TGTGCCAGCAGGGCGGGTCTGCAAACCTACAATGAGCAGTTCTTC
J gene: TRBJ1-4; V gene: TRBV5-1; clone size: -; D gene: TRBD1; CDR3 length: 15; CDR3 protein: CASSLSGTGVEKLFF; CDR3 DNA: TGCGCCAGCAGCTTATCGGGGACAGGGGTGGAAAAACTGTTTTTT
J gene: TRBJ1-3; V gene: TRBV7-9; clone size: few; D gene: -; CDR3 length: 15; CDR3 protein: CASSADRSSGNTIYF; CDR3 DNA: TGTGCCAGCAGCGCCGACAGAAGCTCTGGAAACACCATATATTTT
J gene: TRBJ1-4; V gene: TRBV5-1; clone size: -; D gene: -; CDR3 length: 15; CDR3 protein: CASSLVGRDNEKLFF; CDR3 DNA: TGCGCCAGCAGCTTGGTAGGCAGGGATAATGAAAAACTGTTTTTT
J gene: TRBJ2-6; V gene: TRBV6-5; clone size: -; D gene: TRBD1; CDR3 length: 15; CDR3 protein: CASSNQGAGANVLTF; CDR3 DNA: TGTGCCAGCAGTAACCAGGGGGCTGGGGCCAACGTCCTGACTTTC
J gene: TRBJ1-1; V gene: TRBV10-3; clone size: -; D gene: -; CDR3 length: 14; CDR3 protein: CAISGAVMNTEAFF; CDR3 DNA: TGTGCCATCAGTGGTGCAGTAATGAACACTGAAGCTTTCTTT
J gene: TRBJ1-1; V gene: TRBV3-1/TRBV3-2; clone size: -; D gene: -; CDR3 length: 14; CDR3 protein: CASSSRRLNTEAFF; CDR3 DNA: TGTGCCAGCAGCTCCCGCAGGCTGAACACTGAAGCTTTCTTT
J gene: TRBJ1-1; V gene: TRBV28; clone size: once; D gene: TRBD1; CDR3 length: 12; CDR3 protein: CASTNVPRGAFF; CDR3 DNA: TGTGCCAGCACTAACGTCCCCAGGGGGGCTTTCTTT
J gene: TRBJ1-2; V gene: TRBV29-1; clone size: -; D gene: TRBD1; CDR3 length: 15; CDR3 protein: CSVDGALQGVDGYTF; CDR3 DNA: TGCAGCGTTGATGGGGCCCTACAGGGGGTGGATGGCTACACCTTC
J gene: TRBJ2-3; V gene: TRBV3-1/TRBV3-2; clone size: once; D gene: -; CDR3 length: 13; CDR3 protein: CATRGGSTDTQYF; CDR3 DNA: TGTGCCACGAGGGGGGGAAGCACAGATACGCAGTATTTT